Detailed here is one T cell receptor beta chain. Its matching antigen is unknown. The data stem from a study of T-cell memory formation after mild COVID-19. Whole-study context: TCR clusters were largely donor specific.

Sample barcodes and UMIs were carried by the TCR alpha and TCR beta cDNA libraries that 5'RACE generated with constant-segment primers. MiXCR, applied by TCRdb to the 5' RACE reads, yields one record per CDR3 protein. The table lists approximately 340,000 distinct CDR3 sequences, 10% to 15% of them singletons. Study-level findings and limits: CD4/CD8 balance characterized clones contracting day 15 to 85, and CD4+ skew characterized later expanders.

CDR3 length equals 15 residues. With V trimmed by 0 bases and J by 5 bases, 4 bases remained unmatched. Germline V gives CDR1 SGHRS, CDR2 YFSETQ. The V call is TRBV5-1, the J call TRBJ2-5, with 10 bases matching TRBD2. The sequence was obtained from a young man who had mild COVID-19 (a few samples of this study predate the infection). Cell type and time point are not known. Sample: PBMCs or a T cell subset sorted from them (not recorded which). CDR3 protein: CASSLETSGVETQYF. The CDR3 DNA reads TGCGCCAGCAGCTTGGAAACTAGCGGGGTGGAGACCCAGTACTTC.